A single T cell receptor (beta chain) is shown here with its context. Per the authors' pipeline: Nucleated cell number was recorded as an estimate derived from reference gene primer amplification. Generated by immunoSEQ multiplex PCR, the TCRdb table keeps only in-frame clones and is missing some. The V and J calls and the clone size are those of that table, but D and trimming were determined from the DNA. Seen here are around 380,000 clones, about four fifths observed once, and the top ten hold more than 0.85%. The data stem from a study of blood T cell repertoires in COVID-19. About the study: Sites in the United States, Italy and Spain provided acute and convalescent COVID-19 samples. The cDNA or gDNA used as material had been derived from T cells, B-cell-depleted T cells, or PBMCs.

With V trimmed by 3 bases and J by 0 bases, 1 base remained unmatched. The CDR3 extends over 14 amino acids. Germline CDR1 and CDR2: LGHDT and YNNKEL (reference sequence). The TCR comes from a human donor with acute or convalescent COVID-19. The donor label of this sample is uncertain. The chain joins TRBV3-1 (or the pseudogene TRBV3-2) to TRBJ2-7; TRBD1 agrees at 8 bases. The sample consisted of peripheral blood. DNA of the CDR3: TGTGCCAGCAGCCATACAGGGGGCTCCTACGAGCAGTACTTC. Protein: CASSHTGGSYEQYF.